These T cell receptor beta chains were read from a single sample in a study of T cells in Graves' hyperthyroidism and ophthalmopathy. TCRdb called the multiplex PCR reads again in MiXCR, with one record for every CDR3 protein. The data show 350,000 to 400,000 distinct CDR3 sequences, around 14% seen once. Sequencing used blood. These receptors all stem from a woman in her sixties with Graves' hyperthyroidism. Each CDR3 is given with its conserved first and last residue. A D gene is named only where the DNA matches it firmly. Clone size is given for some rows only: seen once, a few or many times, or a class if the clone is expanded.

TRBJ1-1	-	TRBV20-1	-	CSARDPTGNTEAFF	TGCAGTGCTAGAGACCCTACAGGGAACACTGAAGCTTTCTTT
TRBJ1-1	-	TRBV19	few	CASSSGIHTEAFF	TGTGCCAGTAGCTCAGGGATTCACACTGAAGCTTTCTTT
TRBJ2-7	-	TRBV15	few	CATSREARNYEQYF	TGTGCCACCAGCAGAGAGGCCAGGAACTACGAGCAGTACTTC
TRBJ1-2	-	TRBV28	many	CASSLMRQDGYTF	TGTGCCAGCAGTTTAATGCGACAGGATGGCTACACCTTC
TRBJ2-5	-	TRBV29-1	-	CSVEVRRETQYF	TGCAGCGTTGAGGTCCGGAGGGAGACCCAGTACTTC
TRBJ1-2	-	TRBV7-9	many	CASNQGTNYGYTF	TGTGCCAGCAACCAGGGGACGAACTATGGCTACACCTTC
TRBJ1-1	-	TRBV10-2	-	CASSVQSPSGAFF	TGCGCCAGCAGTGTCCAGTCCCCAAGTGGGGCTTTCTTT
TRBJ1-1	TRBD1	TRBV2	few	CATDRGPEAFF	TGTGCCACCGACAGGGGGCCAGAAGCTTTCTTT
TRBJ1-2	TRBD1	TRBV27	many	CASSQQGGYGYTF	TGTGCCAGCAGTCAGCAGGGGGGCTATGGCTACACCTTC
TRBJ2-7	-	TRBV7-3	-	CASRSRGSYEQYF	TGTGCCAGCAGGTCCAGGGGCTCCTACGAGCAGTACTTC
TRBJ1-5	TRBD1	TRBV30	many	CAWKGQGRRQPQHF	TGTGCCTGGAAGGGACAGGGGCGACGGCAGCCCCAGCATTTT
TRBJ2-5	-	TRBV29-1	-	CSAQGRGQETQYF	TGCAGCGCCCAGGGTCGGGGGCAGGAGACCCAGTACTTC
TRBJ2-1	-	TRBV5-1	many	CASRGIGGSVNEQFF	TGCGCCAGCAGGGGTATAGGTGGCAGTGTAAATGAGCAGTTCTTC
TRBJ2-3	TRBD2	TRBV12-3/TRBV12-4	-	CASSSTSGRARPDTQYF	TGTGCCAGCAGTTCGACTAGCGGGAGGGCCCGCCCAGATACGCAGTATTTT
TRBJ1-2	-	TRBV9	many	CASSVVEANYGYTF	TGTGCCAGCAGCGTAGTGGAGGCTAACTATGGCTACACCTTC
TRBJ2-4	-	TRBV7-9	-	CASSTRDQNIQYF	TGTGCCAGCAGCACGAGGGACCAAAACATTCAGTACTTC
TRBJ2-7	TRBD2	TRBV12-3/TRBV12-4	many	CASSLGGDYYEQYF	TGTGCCAGCAGTTTAGGCGGGGACTACTACGAGCAGTACTTC
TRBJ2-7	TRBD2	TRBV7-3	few	CASSLTWWLAGGPPQTYEQYF	TGTGCCAGCAGCTTAACCTGGTGGTTAGCGGGAGGCCCCCCTCAGACCTACGAGCAGTACTTC
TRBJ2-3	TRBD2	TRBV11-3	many	CASSFGLAGYSTDTQYF	TGTGCCAGCAGCTTCGGACTAGCGGGCTATAGCACAGATACGCAGTATTTT
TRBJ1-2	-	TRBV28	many	CASTPATLYGYTF	TGTGCCAGCACTCCGGCGACGCTCTATGGCTACACCTTC
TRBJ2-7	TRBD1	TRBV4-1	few	CASSVRTGYDEQYF	TGCGCCAGCAGCGTTAGGACAGGGTACGACGAGCAGTACTTC
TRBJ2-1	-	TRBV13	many	CASSSRDQSYNEQFF	TGTGCCAGCAGCTCCCGGGACCAGTCCTACAATGAGCAGTTCTTC
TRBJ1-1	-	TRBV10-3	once	CAISESYTGGTEAFF	TGTGCCATCAGTGAGTCGTATACAGGAGGCACTGAAGCTTTCTTT
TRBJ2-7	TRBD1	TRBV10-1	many	CASSGTGESEQYF	TGCGCCAGTTCCGGGACAGGGGAATCCGAGCAGTACTTC
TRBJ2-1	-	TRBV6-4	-	CASSDQNKLNEQFF	TGTGCCAGCAGTGACCAGAACAAACTAAATGAGCAGTTCTTC
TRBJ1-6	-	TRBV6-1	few	CASSLQGGSPLHF	TGTGCCAGCAGTTTACAGGGAGGTTCACCCCTCCACTTT
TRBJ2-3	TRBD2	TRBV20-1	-	CSAGSGRATDTQYF	TGCAGTGCTGGTAGCGGGAGGGCCACAGATACGCAGTATTTT
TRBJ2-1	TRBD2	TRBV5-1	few	CASNGLAGESSYNEQFF	TGCGCCAGCAATGGACTAGCGGGCGAGTCCTCCTACAATGAGCAGTTCTTC
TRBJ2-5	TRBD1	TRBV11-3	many	CASSLQGAQTQYF	TGTGCCAGCAGCTTACAGGGGGCCCAGACCCAGTACTTC
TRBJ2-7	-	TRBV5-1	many	CASRVGDLYEQYF	TGCGCCAGCAGGGTGGGGGATCTCTACGAGCAGTACTTC
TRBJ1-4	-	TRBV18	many	CASSPAGHANEKLFF	TGTGCCAGCTCACCGGCGGGGCATGCTAATGAAAAACTGTTTTTT
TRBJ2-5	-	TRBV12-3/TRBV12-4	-	CASSQRRVGTQYF	TGTGCCAGCAGCCAGAGGAGGGTAGGGACCCAGTACTTC
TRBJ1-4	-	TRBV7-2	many	CASSFKGTLFHRNEKLFF	TGTGCCAGCAGCTTCAAGGGGACCCTATTTCACCGTAATGAAAAACTGTTTTTT
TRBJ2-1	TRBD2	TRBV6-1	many	CASIPGGTNNEQFF	TGTGCCAGCATCCCGGGAGGGACAAACAATGAGCAGTTCTTC
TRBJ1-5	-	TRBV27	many	CASSPGMNQPQHF	TGTGCCAGCAGTCCGGGAATGAATCAGCCCCAGCATTTT
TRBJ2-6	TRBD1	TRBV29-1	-	CSARGTGSPGANVLTF	TGCAGCGCCCGGGGGACAGGGTCCCCCGGGGCCAACGTCCTGACTTTC
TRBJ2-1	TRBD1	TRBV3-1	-	CASSHQPGRGLGEQFF	TGTGCCAGCAGCCACCAGCCTGGCAGGGGGCTTGGAGAGCAGTTCTTC
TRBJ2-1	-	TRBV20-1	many	CSARGFDNEQFF	TGCAGTGCTAGAGGTTTCGATAATGAGCAGTTCTTC
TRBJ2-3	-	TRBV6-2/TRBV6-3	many	CASRPGHSTDTQYF	TGTGCCAGCAGACCGGGACACAGCACAGATACGCAGTATTTT
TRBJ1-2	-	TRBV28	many	CASSRQGKGYTF	TGTGCCAGCAGTCGCCAGGGGAAGGGCTACACCTTC
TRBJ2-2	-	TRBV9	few	CASSPSRRELFF	TGTGCCAGCAGCCCATCCCGGAGGGAGCTGTTTTTT
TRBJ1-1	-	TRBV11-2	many	CASSFSVEAFF	TGTGCCAGCAGCTTCTCTGTTGAAGCTTTCTTT
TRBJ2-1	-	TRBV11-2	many	CASTPLPTRGYGEQFF	TGTGCCAGCACCCCCCTTCCTACTAGAGGATATGGTGAGCAGTTCTTC
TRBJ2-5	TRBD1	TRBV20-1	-	CSARDGAGGQETQYF	TGCAGTGCTAGAGATGGCGCAGGGGGTCAAGAGACCCAGTACTTC
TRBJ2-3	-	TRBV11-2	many	CASSLQPRGDTQYF	TGTGCCAGCAGCTTACAACCCCGAGGAGATACGCAGTATTTT
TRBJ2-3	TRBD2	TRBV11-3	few	CASSPRLAGRTDTQYF	TGTGCCAGCAGCCCACGACTAGCGGGACGCACAGATACGCAGTATTTT
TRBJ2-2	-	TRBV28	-	CASSLRSFGAGRRELFF	TGTGCCAGCAGTTTACGGAGTTTCGGGGCAGGGCGCCGGGAGCTGTTTTTT
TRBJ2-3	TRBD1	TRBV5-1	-	CAMDRGLPDTQYF	TGTGCCATGGACAGGGGTCTACCAGATACGCAGTATTTT
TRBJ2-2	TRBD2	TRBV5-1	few	CASSLKWGTSASPNTGELFF	TGCGCCAGCAGCTTGAAGTGGGGGACTAGCGCTTCCCCGAACACCGGGGAGCTGTTTTTT
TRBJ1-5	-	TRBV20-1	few	CSAGRNSNQPQHF	TGCAGTGCTGGTCGGAATAGCAATCAGCCCCAGCATTTT
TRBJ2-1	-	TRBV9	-	CASSEFLSYNEQFF	TGTGCCAGCAGCGAATTTTTGTCCTACAATGAGCAGTTCTTC
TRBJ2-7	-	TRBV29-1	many	CSVRVLGYEQYF	TGCAGCGTTCGGGTCCTGGGGTACGAGCAGTACTTC
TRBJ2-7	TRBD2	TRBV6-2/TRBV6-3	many	CASSAGTSGSYEQYF	TGTGCCAGCAGCGCCGGGACTAGCGGATCCTACGAGCAGTACTTC
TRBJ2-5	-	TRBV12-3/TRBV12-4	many	CASSKTEYQETQYF	TGTGCCAGCAGTAAGACAGAGTACCAAGAGACCCAGTACTTC